The 15 T cell receptor beta chains below were found in one sample sequenced in a study of cytomegalovirus exposure and HLA in healthy donors. Both 60 Vbeta primers and 13 Jbeta primers went into the PCR. The method was immunoSEQ multiplex PCR; TCRdb's version includes in-frame clones alone and lacks a portion of them. This sample lists 20,000 or so clones; its ten largest clones have about a fifth. Specimen: PBMCs. All receptors derive from a man in his sixties in good health and CMV-seropositive.

The CDR3 region is CASSPPAGAGELFF. CDR3 coding DNA: TGTGCCAGCTCACCACCAGCAGGGGCCGGGGAGCTGTTTTTT. The J gene is TRBJ2-2, the V gene TRBV18, with D perhaps matching TRBD1 (6 bases). Germline V CDR1 and CDR2: KGHSH, LQKENI. This CDR3 has 14 amino acids. With 0 bases removed from V and 6 bases from J, the gap between germline ends came to 8 bases.

The chain employs TRBV7-9 and TRBJ1-4; D possibly corresponds to TRBD1 (5 bases). Germline V gives CDR1 SEHNR, CDR2 FQNEAQ (reference sequence). The V and J ends lost 8 bases and 4 bases respectively, with 17 bases between them. The CDR3 loop spans 15 amino acids. In DNA form, the CDR3 reads TGTGCCAGCGCGCTCCTGGGGCAGTTTAATGAAAAACTGTTTTTT. Protein product: CASALLGQFNEKLFF.

This chain uses TRBV5-1 with TRBJ2-4; weak D call: TRBD2 (5 bases). The V gene lost 2 bases and the J gene lost 6 bases, with 12 bases spanning the gap. The length of the CDR3 is 14 residues. Germline CDR1 is SGHRS and CDR2 is YFSETQ. The CDR3 bases are TGCGCCAGCAGCTTACTGGACTCCGGAAACATTCAGTACTTC. The encoded protein is CASSLLDSGNIQYF.

This sequence joins TRBV5-6 and TRBJ2-5, with TRBD2 matching 8 bases. The V gene's germline CDR1 is SGHDT and CDR2 YYEEEE. Trimming cost V 7 bases and J 4 bases; bases outside gene matches: 6. This CDR3 spans 13 amino acids. The CDR3 DNA is TGTGCCAGCGGTGTAGCGGGAAGAGAGACCCAGTACTTC. Protein: CASGVAGRETQYF.

The chain employs TRBV4-2 and TRBJ2-7, with a possible D match to TRBD2 (7 bases). The V end was cut by 6 bases, the J end by 3 bases, with 15 bases between. This CDR3 is built from 14 residues. The V gene's germline CDR1 is LGHNA and CDR2 YNFKEQ. The DNA of the CDR3 is TGTGCCAGCAGGTTGAGGGGGGGCTACTACGAGCAGTACTTC. This encodes CASRLRGGYYEQYF.

The J gene is TRBJ1-2, the V gene TRBV28; no firm D call. Germline V gene lookup returns CDR1 MDHEN and CDR2 SYDVKM. The germline V and J ends were trimmed by 2 bases and 8 bases, with 24 bases remaining between them. The CDR3 spans 17 residues. CDR3 nucleotide sequence: TGTGCCAGCAGTTTACGCGAAGTGGTGGTATCACCTCGGGGCTACACCTTC. The encoded protein is CASSLREVVVSPRGYTF.

The chain is built from TRBV7-8 and TRBJ2-7; D remains ambiguous. V was pared by 1 base and J by 3 bases, with 10 bases between. Germline lookup yields CDR1 SGHVS and CDR2 FQNEAQ. There are 14 residues in the CDR3. The CDR3 here is CASSLGQVGYEQYF. CDR3 in DNA: TGTGCCAGCAGCTTAGGGCAGGTAGGCTACGAGCAGTACTTC. Based on the CDR3 plus reference TRBV7-8 and TRBJ2-7, the full variable domain is GAGVSQSPRYKVAKRGQDVALRCDPISGHVSLFWYQQALGQGPEFLTYFQNEAQLDKSGLPSDRFFAERPEGSVSTLKIQRTQQEDSAVYLCASSLGQVGYEQYFGPGTRLTVT.

The chain combines TRBV30 with TRBJ1-1; D gene uncertain. CDR3 size: 13 residues. Germline lookup yields CDR1 GTSNPN and CDR2 SVGIG (reference sequence). Trimming cost V 4 bases and J 5 bases, with 14 bases left between them. This chain's CDR3 is CAWTLSGDTEAFF. CDR3 bases: TGTGCCTGGACCCTTTCGGGTGATACTGAAGCTTTCTTT.

The chain carries TRBV4-2 and TRBJ2-7; TRBD2 matches 9 bases. Germline lookup yields CDR1 LGHNA and CDR2 YNFKEQ. Trimming removed 0 bases from V and 0 bases from J; junction bases left unmatched: 9. The CDR3 loop spans 18 amino acids. CDR3 protein: CASSQELAGKRGSYEQYF. In DNA form, the CDR3 reads TGTGCCAGCAGCCAAGAACTAGCGGGCAAGCGGGGCTCCTACGAGCAGTACTTC.

To note about this clone: Germline and junction disagree at one end, which may indicate a read error. V and J are TRBV27 and TRBJ2-1; D unresolved. Germline V gene lookup returns CDR1 MNHEY and CDR2 SMNVEV (reference sequence). This CDR3 is 21 amino acids long. CDR3 residues: CASSLSSSPALLLSSDNEQFF. For the CDR3, the DNA is TGTGCCAGCAGTTTGAGTAGCTCTCCCGCTCTCCTACTGAGCTCCGACAATGAGCAGTTCTTC.

V and J are TRBV4-1 and TRBJ2-5; weak D call: TRBD1 (6 bases). The germline V and J ends were trimmed by 2 bases and 0 bases, with 10 bases remaining between them. From germline, CDR1 is MGHRA and CDR2 YSYEKL. The CDR3 length is 15 residues. The CDR3: CASSQPDRNQETQYF. CDR3 DNA: TGCGCCAGCAGCCAACCCGACAGGAACCAAGAGACCCAGTACTTC.

The chain recombines TRBV19 with TRBJ1-1, with 7 bases fitting TRBD1. The CDR3 covers 14 residues. V was clipped by 8 bases and J by 1 base; unmatched bases: 7. Germline V CDR1 and CDR2: LNHDA, SQIVND (reference sequence). CDR3 coding DNA: TGTGCCAGTTCCCTCAGGGGGGAGAACACTGAAGCTTTCTTT. Translated: CASSLRGENTEAFF.

This sequence joins TRBV4-1 and TRBJ2-5, with D perhaps matching TRBD1 (6 bases). The CDR3 sequence is 13 residues long. V lost 1 base, J lost 3 bases, and 6 bases lay in between. CDR1 is MGHRA, CDR2 YSYEKL, per germline. The CDR3 here is CASSQGTEETQYF. Written as DNA, the CDR3 is TGCGCCAGCAGCCAAGGGACAGAAGAGACCCAGTACTTC.

The chain joins TRBV4-1 to TRBJ1-1; TRBD1 matches at 8 bases. V shed 2 bases, J shed 12 bases, and the junction held 17 bases outside the gene matches. The CDR3 covers 16 residues. Germline CDR1 MGHRA, CDR2 YSYEKL. The CDR3: CASSQPGGVPDRVSFF. CDR3 nucleotide sequence: TGCGCCAGCAGCCAACCTGGGGGCGTCCCGGACAGGGTATCTTTCTTT.

The chain recombines TRBV5-1 with TRBJ2-5; TRBD1 aligns across 7 bases. Looked up from germline, CDR1 is SGHRS and CDR2 is YFSETQ. V lost 3 bases to trimming and J lost 1 base; unmatched junction nucleotides: 6. CDR3 length: 15 amino acids. The CDR3 reads CASSSSGGSQETQYF. Here the CDR3 DNA reads TGCGCCAGCAGCTCGTCAGGGGGATCCCAAGAGACCCAGTACTTC. Supplemented by reference TRBV5-1 and TRBJ2-5, the full variable domain reads KAGVTQTPRYLIKTRGQQVTLSCSPISGHRSVSWYQQTPGQGLQFLFEYFSETQRNKGNFPGRFSGRQFSNSRSEMNVSTLELGDSALYLCASSSSGGSQETQYFGPGTRLLVL.